This note documents a single T cell receptor (beta chain) sequence. This entry comes from a study of control samples from healthy donors and cancer patients. Sequenced by immunoSEQ multiplex PCR; TCRdb stores in-frame clones only, minus some. Altogether 20,000 to 30,000 clones are present, approximately 90% being singletons, with the ten largest covering over 10%. The CDR3 is 15 residues long. The germline V and J ends were trimmed by 1 base and 6 bases, with 12 bases remaining between them. Germline CDR1 SGHTA, CDR2 FQGNSA. The chain couples TRBV7-2 to TRBJ2-2, with a weak D call TRBD2 (6 bases). This sequence originates from a man between 50 and 59 years old with lung cancer. Specimen: PBMCs. In DNA, the CDR3 is TGTGCCAGCAGCTTAGAAGTGGGACTGGCCGGGGAGCTGTTTTTT. Translated: CASSLEVGLAGELFF.